This entry lists 4 T cell receptor beta chains sequenced from one sample in a study of shared clonotypes between healthy human individuals. Sequencing was performed with immunoSEQ multiplex PCR; in TCRdb, only in-frame clones are kept and a portion is missing. The table records about 680,000 clones, 60% to 75% of them present only once. The sequencing sample was made of memory CD4+ T cells sorted from blood. Stated subset: CD45RA-negative fraction. Source of these receptors: a woman in her twenties or thirties in good health.

This clone was seen a single time. The V and J genes are TRBV5-1 and TRBJ2-7; the D call may be TRBD1 or TRBD2 (5 bases each). The CDR3 totals 16 residues. Germline CDR1 reads SGHRS; CDR2 reads YFSETQ. The germline V and J ends were trimmed by 0 bases and 3 bases, with 16 bases remaining between them. The CDR3 DNA is TGCGCCAGCAGCTTGGCGGGGCAGCCGACCAACTACGAGCAGTACTTC. The encoded protein is CASSLAGQPTNYEQYF. The full variable domain, rest sourced from reference TRBV5-1 and TRBJ2-7, is KAGVTQTPRYLIKTRGQQVTLSCSPISGHRSVSWYQQTPGQGLQFLFEYFSETQRNKGNFPGRFSGRQFSNSRSEMNVSTLELGDSALYLCASSLAGQPTNYEQYFGPGTRLTVT.

The V call is TRBV25-1, the J call TRBJ2-3; no clear D. Trimming took 4 bases from V and 1 from J, leaving 9 bases between them. This CDR3 is built from 14 residues. Germline lookup yields CDR1 MGHDK and CDR2 SYGVNS. The CDR3 here is CASSVGFRTDTQYF. The CDR3 DNA reads as TGTGCCAGCAGTGTTGGGTTCCGCACAGATACGCAGTATTTT. Variable domain in full (rest from reference TRBV25-1 and TRBJ2-3): EADIYQTPRYLVIGTGKKITLECSQTMGHDKMYWYQQDPGMELHLIHYSYGVNSTEKGDLSSESTVSRIRTEHFPLTLESARPSHTSQYLCASSVGFRTDTQYFGPGTRLTVL.

This clone occurred a few times. This sequence joins TRBV30 and TRBJ1-5; D is perhaps TRBD1 (6 bases). The ends were cut back, 3 bases at V and 1 base at J, with 10 bases in the middle. Germline V lookup: CDR1 GTSNPN, CDR2 SVGIG (reference sequence). The CDR3 has 14 residues. In DNA form, the CDR3 reads TGTGCCTGGAGCAGGGGAGGGAGCAATCAGCCCCAGCATTTT. The encoded protein is CAWSRGGSNQPQHF. The whole variable domain, filled in from reference TRBV30 and TRBJ1-5, reads SQTIHQWPATLVQPVGSPLSLECTVEGTSNPNLYWYRQAAGRGLQLLFYSVGIGQISSEVPQNLSASRPQDRQFILSSKKLLLSDSGFYLCAWSRGGSNQPQHFGDGTRLSIL.

For this clone: Other DNA sequences in this sample translate to the same CDR3. The V and J genes are TRBV27 and TRBJ2-7, with D tentatively TRBD2 (6 bases). Germline lookup yields CDR1 MNHEY and CDR2 SMNVEV (reference sequence). The CDR3 loop spans 13 amino acids. Between the trimmed V and J ends, which lost 4 bases and 2 bases, there was a span of 9 bases. The CDR3 here is CASSSRETYEQYF. CDR3 bases: TGTGCCAGCAGTTCGCGGGAAACCTACGAGCAGTACTTC.